The 17 T cell receptor beta chains below were found in one sample sequenced in a study of blood T cells in healthy people across ages. Using a J-beta primer mix together with a sample-barcoded 5' primer, a second PCR was run for roughly 7 to 12 cycles. TCRdb analysed the 5' RACE reads with MiXCR anew, one entry per CDR3 protein. The sample carries under 1,100,000 distinct CDR3 sequences, 20% to 25% recorded once. This sample also belongs to another study, concerning T cells of mothers and their children.

The source material was blood. These receptors were taken from a girl aged 2 to 9 in good health.

This clonotype was observed a few times. This chain uses TRBV7-8 with TRBJ1-2, with unresolved D. Germline values: CDR1 SGHVS, CDR2 FQNEAQ. The CDR3 loop spans 14 amino acids. V was shortened by 8 bases and J by 5 bases, with 18 bases between the two germline ends. CDR3 sequence (DNA): TGTGCCAGCTCCGGCGGGTCCATACCTTATGGCTACACCTTC. Its protein is CASSGGSIPYGYTF.

The chain carries TRBV11-2 and TRBJ2-5, with a tentative D call TRBD1 (5 bases). V lost 6 bases, J lost 7 bases, and 21 bases lay in between. In germline, CDR1 is SGHAT, CDR2 FQNNGV. CDR3 size: 15 residues. CDR3 DNA sequence: TGTGCCAGCAGTGAACTCGTAGGGGTACCGGGGACCCAGTACTTC. Amino acids: CASSELVGVPGTQYF.

This clonotype has more than one count but fewer than ten. The genes are TRBV5-5 and TRBJ2-5, with TRBD2 matching 8 bases. Germline V gene sequence: CDR1 SGHKS, CDR2 YYEKEE (reference sequence). The CDR3 has 18 amino acids. Trimming at V came to 1 base and at J to 5 bases, leaving 16 bases not matched to a gene. CDR3: CASSLRGGGERGYETQYF. The CDR3 nucleotides are TGTGCCAGCAGCTTGCGTGGTGGCGGCGAGCGGGGGTACGAGACCCAGTACTTC.

This clonotype came up a few times. The V gene is TRBV21-1, the J gene TRBJ1-2; the D call in the table, TRBD1, was not verified against the DNA. TRBV21-1 is tagged as a pseudogene. The CDR3 consists of 12 residues. The CDR3: CAPGSGVYGYTF. Here the CDR3 DNA reads TGTGCCCCCGGAAGTGGCGTCTATGGCTACACCTTC.

The chain uses TRBV6-2 or TRBV6-3 and TRBJ1-2, with 8 bases lining up with TRBD1. Losses at the gene ends were 6 bases for V and 4 bases for J; bases not matched to a gene: 4. The CDR3 runs to 13 residues. Germline CDR1 MNHEY, CDR2 SVGEGT. CDR3 in DNA: TGTGCCAGCAGGTTGGGACAGGTCTATGGCTACACCTTC. Translated, it gives CASRLGQVYGYTF.

The chain carries TRBV7-9 and TRBJ2-7, with D perhaps matching TRBD1 (6 bases). The CDR3 has 13 residues. V was shortened by 5 bases and J by 5 bases, with 13 bases between the two germline ends. Germline CDR1 SEHNR, CDR2 FQNEAQ (reference sequence). The DNA for the CDR3 is TGTGCCAGCAGCGCCCTTGAGGGGGACGAGCAGTACTTC. It is translated as CASSALEGDEQYF.

The sample holds a few counts of this clonotype. The chain links TRBV15 to TRBJ2-1; D might be TRBD1 or TRBD2, each matching 5 bases. Germline V gene lookup returns CDR1 LNHNV and CDR2 YYDKDF (reference sequence). V shed 3 bases and J shed 4 bases, with 13 bases lying between them. This CDR3 has 15 amino acids. CDR3: CATSSRDPAYNEQFF. The CDR3 DNA reads as TGTGCCACCAGCAGCCGGGACCCTGCTTACAATGAGCAGTTCTTC.

CDR3 sequence: CASSRQGAVLSTDTQYF. The DNA of the CDR3 is TGTGCCAGCAGCCGACAGGGGGCAGTTCTTAGCACAGATACGCAGTATTTT. The chain combines TRBV3-1 with TRBJ2-3, with 10 positions matching TRBD1. Germline V gene data show CDR1 as LGHDT and CDR2 as YNNKEL (reference sequence). V was pared by 4 bases and J by 0 bases, with 7 bases of the junction left unmatched. The CDR3 runs 17 residues.

The chain carries TRBV14 and TRBJ2-5, with TRBD2 as a possible D gene (6 bases). The CDR3 length is 16 residues. Germline loops: CDR1 SGHDN, CDR2 FVKESK. Trimming removed 8 bases from V and 5 bases from J, with 24 bases in between. For the CDR3, the DNA is TGTGCCAGCCCGGGGCGGGGATTCTTTAAAGGGGAGACCCAGTACTTC. It specifies CASPGRGFFKGETQYF.

CDR3 sequence (DNA): TGCAGCGTCCATGTAAACACCGGGGAGCTGTTTTTT. Residues: CSVHVNTGELFF. The rearrangement links TRBV29-1 to TRBJ2-2; D gene ambiguous. CDR3 length: 12 residues. V was pared by 6 bases and J by 2 bases, with 7 bases between. The V gene's germline CDR1 is SQVTM and CDR2 ANQGSEA.

In this sample, this clonotype turned up a few times. The genes are TRBV7-2 and TRBJ1-4, with D unresolved. V was shortened by 3 bases and J by 8 bases, with 16 bases between the two germline ends. Per the germline V gene, CDR1 is SGHTA and CDR2 is FQGNSA. The length of the CDR3 is 15 residues. CDR3 sequence (DNA): TGTGCCAGCAGCTTTAATCCGGGAGGTGACGAAAAACTGTTTTTT. It is translated as CASSFNPGGDEKLFF. The full variable domain, with the rest looked up from reference TRBV7-2 and TRBJ1-4, is GAGVSQSPSNKVTEKGKDVELRCDPISGHTALYWYRQSLGQGLEFLIYFQGNSAPDKSGLPSDRFSAERTGGSVSTLTIQRTQQEDSAVYLCASSFNPGGDEKLFFGSGTQLSVL.

This clonotype was seen only a few times. The DNA for the CDR3 is TGTGCCAGCAGCCCGAGCGACCCTGGCTATGGCTACACCTTC. Translation gives CASSPSDPGYGYTF. The chain has TRBV7-8 and TRBJ1-2; D uncertain. Between the trimmed V and J ends, which lost 5 bases and 4 bases, there was a span of 14 bases. The germline gives CDR1 SGHVS, CDR2 FQNEAQ. CDR3 size: 14 residues.

This clonotype has more than one count but fewer than ten. The CDR3 region is CASSQGDGEETYEQYF. In nucleotides, the CDR3 is TGTGCCAGCAGCCAAGGAGATGGGGAGGAGACCTACGAGCAGTACTTC. The chain links TRBV3-1 to TRBJ2-5, with a possible D match to TRBD2 (6 bases). The J call is uncertain, as TRBJ2-7 better fits the DNA end. There are 16 residues in the CDR3. Germline V gene sequence: CDR1 LGHDT, CDR2 YNNKEL (reference sequence).

Only a few counts were recorded for this clonotype. This chain uses TRBV15 with TRBJ1-6; no clear D. Per germline, CDR1 LNHNV and CDR2 YYDKDF (reference sequence). The CDR3 runs to 15 residues. V was cut by 0 bases and J by 11 bases, with 14 bases left in between. The CDR3 DNA reads TGTGCCACCAGCAGAGATAGAGGTACAGACACACCCCTCCACTTT. It is translated as CATSRDRGTDTPLHF.

This clonotype was seen a few times. The chain carries TRBV6-6 and TRBJ1-5; maybe TRBD1 (5 bases). The CDR3 sequence is 16 residues long. V was pared by 5 bases and J by 6 bases, with 20 bases between. Germline CDR1 is MNHNY and CDR2 is SVGAGI (reference sequence). CDR3 region: CASSRDYPERSQPQHF. The CDR3 DNA reads TGTGCCAGCAGTCGGGACTACCCCGAGCGGAGTCAGCCCCAGCATTTT.

Ten or more counts support this clonotype. The CDR3 region has the DNA TGTGCCAGCAGCTGGGGCACAGATACGCAGTATTTT. As protein: CASSWGTDTQYF. The V and J genes are TRBV5-4 and TRBJ2-3; D is ambiguous. CDR1 is SGHNT, CDR2 YYREEE, per germline (reference sequence). The CDR3 is made up of 12 amino acids. V lost 3 bases and J lost 1, with 3 bases in between.

This clonotype was seen only a few times. The chain has TRBV29-1 and TRBJ2-1, with 8 bases that match TRBD1. Germline loops: CDR1 SQVTM, CDR2 ANQGSEA. The V segment lost 3 bases and the J segment 2 bases; nucleotides outside the gene matches: 3. This CDR3 has 14 amino acids. The CDR3 DNA reads as TGCAGCGTTGAGGAACAGGGGGCCTACAATGAGCAGTTCTTC. Protein sequence: CSVEEQGAYNEQFF.